The 3 T cell receptor beta chains below come from one sample, sequenced in a study of blood T cell repertoires in COVID-19. This table comes from immunoSEQ multiplex PCR, and its TCRdb copy is limited to in-frame clones, with some not included. Of 150,000 to 200,000 clones in the sample, under 90% are singletons; the top ten hold about 19%. The sequenced sample consisted of peripheral blood. These receptors were collected from an elderly woman with acute or convalescent COVID-19.

This sequence joins TRBV7-9 and TRBJ2-7; a possible D gene is TRBD2 (6 bases). CDR1 is SEHNR and CDR2 is FQNEAQ in the germline V gene (reference sequence). The V and J ends lost 3 bases and 5 bases respectively, with 17 bases between them. This CDR3 contains 15 residues. CDR3 sequence: CASSFPGAGTNEQYF. The CDR3 region has the DNA TGTGCCAGCAGCTTCCCCGGGGCGGGGACGAACGAGCAGTACTTC.

The chain has TRBV7-2 and TRBJ2-7; TRBD1 might be the D (6 bases). Germline CDR1 and CDR2: SGHTA and FQGNSA. Deletions cut 5 bases from V and 4 bases from J, with 15 bases between. The CDR3 length is 14 residues. CDR3 sequence reads: CASSPYRDRYEQYF. The CDR3 nucleotides read TGTGCCAGCAGCCCCTACAGGGATAGGTACGAGCAGTACTTC. The complete variable domain, with remaining parts taken from reference TRBV7-2 and TRBJ2-7, reads GAGVSQSPSNKVTEKGKDVELRCDPISGHTALYWYRQSLGQGLEFLIYFQGNSAPDKSGLPSDRFSAERTGGSVSTLTIQRTQQEDSAVYLCASSPYRDRYEQYFGPGTRLTVT.

The chain carries TRBV5-6 and TRBJ1-6, with a possible D match to TRBD1 (5 bases). With 0 bases removed from V and 2 bases from J, the gap between germline ends came to 9 bases. Germline CDR1 reads SGHDT; CDR2 reads YYEEEE. This CDR3 is built from 16 residues. The CDR3 spells CASSLARQTYNSPLHF. CDR3 DNA: TGTGCCAGCAGCTTGGCGAGACAGACCTATAATTCACCCCTCCACTTT.